These 26 T cell receptor beta chains originate from one sample sequenced in a study of T cells expressing NK-cell markers. TCRdb reprocessed the 5' RACE reads and stores each CDR3 protein as one record, lacking DNA. Reported are 450,000 to 600,000 distinct CDR3 sequences; the ten largest clones contain approximately 3.6%. Input material: blood T cells: a sorted CD56 or NKG2C T cell subset, CD4+ or CD8+ T cells, or bulk PBMC T cells (not recorded which). The receptors here all came from a man between 18 and 29 years old in good health.

The genes are TRBV30 and TRBJ2-1; TCRdb proposes TRBD1, but this gene call is untestable without DNA. Germline CDR1 GTSNPN, CDR2 SVGIG (reference sequence). This CDR3 has 14 amino acids. The CDR3 sequence: CAWSVLGTGNEQFF.

J is TRBJ2-7 and V is TRBV12-3 or TRBV12-4; TCRdb calls TRBD1, which cannot be checked without DNA. This CDR3 region has 14 residues. The CDR3 reads CASSMTGTAYEQYF.

V and J are TRBV29-1 and TRBJ1-1. The germline gives CDR1 SQVTM, CDR2 ANQGSEA. The CDR3 is made up of 14 amino acids. The CDR3 protein is CSVAISNRNTEAFF. Using reference TRBV29-1 and TRBJ1-1 for the parts outside the CDR3, the full variable domain is SAVISQKPSRDICQRGTSLTIQCQVDSQVTMMFWYRQQPGQSLTLIATANQGSEATYESGFVIDKFPISRPNLTFSTLTVSNMSPEDSSIYLCSVAISNRNTEAFFGQGTRLTVV.

This chain connects TRBV6-1 to TRBJ2-5. The germline gives CDR1 MNHNS, CDR2 SASEGT. This CDR3 has 14 residues. CDR3 sequence reads: CASKIGILAETQYF.

The genes are TRBV28 and TRBJ2-1; TCRdb names TRBD1, which stays unverified in the absence of DNA. The CDR3 contains 17 residues. The V gene's germline CDR1 is MDHEN and CDR2 SYDVKM. CDR3 residues: CASSPITPGAGATEQFF.

The V call is TRBV6-1, the J call TRBJ2-3; the D gene TCRdb calls, TRBD2, cannot be checked with no DNA. There are 16 residues in the CDR3. The germline gives CDR1 MNHNS, CDR2 SASEGT. The CDR3 reads CASSRNSGTGTDTQYF.

The chain uses TRBV11-3 and TRBJ2-2; TCRdb's D gene call, TRBD1, goes unchecked for lack of DNA. In germline, CDR1 is SGHNT, CDR2 YENEEA. This CDR3 contains 15 residues. This CDR3 reads CASSPGQGTTGELFF.

J is TRBJ2-1 and V is TRBV27; TCRdb's D call, TRBD1, is unchecked because there is no DNA. The CDR3 totals 14 residues. Germline V gene lookup returns CDR1 MNHEY and CDR2 SMNVEV (reference sequence). The chain's CDR3 is CASRDRGRWDEQFF.

The chain couples TRBV24-1 to TRBJ2-3; TCRdb proposes TRBD1, but this gene call is untestable without DNA. CDR3 length: 14 residues. Germline CDR1 KGHDR, CDR2 SFDVKD. CDR3 amino acids: CATSEGGATDTQYF.

This CDR3 is CASSLDPLAGVTDTQYF. The chain uses TRBV11-2 and TRBJ2-3; TCRdb selects TRBD2, and the lack of DNA leaves this call unchecked. The length of the CDR3 is 17 residues. CDR1 and CDR2 from the germline V gene are SGHAT and FQNNGV. Using reference TRBV11-2 and TRBJ2-3 for the parts outside the CDR3, the full variable domain is EAGVAQSPRYKIIEKRQSVAFWCNPISGHATLYWYQQILGQGPKLLIQFQNNGVVDDSQLPKDRFSAERLKGVDSTLKIQPAKLEDSAVYLCASSLDPLAGVTDTQYFGPGTRLTVL.

The CDR3 sequence: CSARDLTGESTDTQYF. The chain links TRBV20-1 to TRBJ2-3; the D call from TCRdb, TRBD2, cannot be confirmed without DNA. From germline, CDR1 is DFQATT and CDR2 SNEGSKA (reference sequence). The CDR3 totals 16 residues.

V is TRBV20-1 and J is TRBJ2-1; TCRdb gives TRBD1 as the D gene, but with no DNA this cannot be confirmed. CDR1 DFQATT and CDR2 SNEGSKA come from the germline V gene (reference sequence). CDR3 length: 13 residues. The CDR3 sequence: CSAKTGAWNEQFF.

The chain couples TRBV2 to TRBJ2-7; checking the TCRdb D call of TRBD2 is not possible without DNA. Germline V gives CDR1 SNHLY, CDR2 FYNNEI. The CDR3 consists of 15 residues. CDR3 amino acids: CASSDPLAGTYEQYF.

V usage is TRBV5-5 and J usage is TRBJ2-7; TCRdb indicates TRBD2, and absent DNA this call remains unverified. The CDR3 loop spans 15 amino acids. Germline CDR1 reads SGHKS; CDR2 reads YYEKEE (reference sequence). The CDR3 loop is CASSPTSLRTSEQYF.

The chain couples TRBV20-1 to TRBJ1-6; TCRdb's D gene call, TRBD1, goes unchecked for lack of DNA. The germline V gene encodes CDR1 DFQATT and CDR2 SNEGSKA (reference sequence). The CDR3 consists of 13 residues. The CDR3 is CSAADRGVSPLHF.

This chain connects TRBV18 to TRBJ2-3; with no DNA, the TCRdb D assignment of TRBD1 cannot be verified. Looked up from germline, CDR1 is KGHSH and CDR2 is LQKENI. This CDR3 region has 18 residues. The CDR3 reads CASSPRAGRGGGTDTQYF.

The gene calls are TRBV28 and TRBJ2-1. The CDR3 runs to 13 residues. CDR1 MDHEN and CDR2 SYDVKM come from the germline V gene. The CDR3 is CASSGIFTLEQFF.

J is TRBJ2-1 and V is TRBV14; without DNA, the TCRdb call of TRBD2 cannot be checked. CDR1 SGHDN and CDR2 FVKESK come from the germline V gene. This CDR3 is built from 14 residues. The CDR3 here is CASTSGPRYNEQFF. Complete variable domain (other parts from reference TRBV14 and TRBJ2-1): EAGVTQFPSHSVIEKGQTVTLRCDPISGHDNLYWYRRVMGKEIKFLLHFVKESKQDESGMPNNRFLAERTGGTYSTLKVQPAELEDSGVYFCASTSGPRYNEQFFGPGTRLTVL.

V gene TRBV18 combines with J gene TRBJ2-1; TCRdb's D gene call, TRBD2, goes unchecked for lack of DNA. The CDR3 runs 16 residues. CDR1 is KGHSH, CDR2 LQKENI, per germline. CDR3 region: CASSRRLAGGRGEQFF.

CDR3 sequence reads: CASRKRGTSGRNEQFF. The J gene is TRBJ2-1, the V gene TRBV25-1; the D call of TRBD2 rests on TCRdb alone, since no DNA is present to check it. Per the germline V gene, CDR1 is MGHDK and CDR2 is SYGVNS. The CDR3 runs 16 residues.

V usage is TRBV6-2 or TRBV6-3 and J usage is TRBJ2-7. This CDR3 is built from 14 residues. From germline, CDR1 is MNHEY and CDR2 SVGEGT. The CDR3 reads CASCYRASFYEQYF.

This chain links TRBV7-9 with TRBJ2-7; TCRdb reports TRBD2, a call that lacks DNA to check it against. The CDR3 is made up of 12 amino acids. CDR1 SEHNR and CDR2 FQNEAQ come from the germline V gene (reference sequence). This chain's CDR3 is CASGQLATEQYF.

The chain carries TRBV7-2 and TRBJ2-7; TCRdb calls TRBD2, which cannot be checked without DNA. Germline assignment: CDR1 SGHTA and CDR2 FQGNSA. This CDR3 has 16 amino acids. The CDR3 protein is CASSLWPSGYSYEQYF.

This chain uses TRBV5-1 with TRBJ2-3. CDR3 size: 15 residues. Germline V CDR1 and CDR2: SGHRS, YFSETQ. The CDR3 is CASSLVSDPTDTQYF.

This sequence joins TRBV12-3 or TRBV12-4 and TRBJ2-3; TCRdb lists TRBD2, though no DNA is available to test this call. The CDR3 is 20 amino acids. The CDR3 protein is CASSFFMGGLAIGLTDTQYF.

This chain joins TRBV29-1 and TRBJ1-4; TCRdb selects TRBD1, and the lack of DNA leaves this call unchecked. The CDR3 runs 13 residues. CDR1 is SQVTM, CDR2 ANQGSEA, per germline. CDR3 sequence: CSGTTGEAEKLFF.